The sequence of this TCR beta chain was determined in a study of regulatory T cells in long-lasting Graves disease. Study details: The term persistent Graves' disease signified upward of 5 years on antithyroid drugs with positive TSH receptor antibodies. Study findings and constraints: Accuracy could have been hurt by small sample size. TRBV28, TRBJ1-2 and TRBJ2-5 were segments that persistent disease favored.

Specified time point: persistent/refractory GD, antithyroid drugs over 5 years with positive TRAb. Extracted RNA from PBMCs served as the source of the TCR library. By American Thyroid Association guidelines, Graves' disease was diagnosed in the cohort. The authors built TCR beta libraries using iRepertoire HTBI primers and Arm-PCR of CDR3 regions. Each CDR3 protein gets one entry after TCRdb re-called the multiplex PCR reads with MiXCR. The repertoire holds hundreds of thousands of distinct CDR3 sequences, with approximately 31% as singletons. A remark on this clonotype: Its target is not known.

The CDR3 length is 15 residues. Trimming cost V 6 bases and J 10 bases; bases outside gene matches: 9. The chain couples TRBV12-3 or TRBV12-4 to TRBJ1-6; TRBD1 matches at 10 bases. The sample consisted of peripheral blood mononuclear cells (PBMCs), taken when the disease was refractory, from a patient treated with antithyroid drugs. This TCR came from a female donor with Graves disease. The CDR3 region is CASSSRQGARSPLHF. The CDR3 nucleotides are TGTGCCAGCAGCAGTAGACAGGGGGCACGATCACCCCTCCACTTT.